This T cell receptor (beta chain) was retrieved from a study of T cells in Graves' hyperthyroidism and ophthalmopathy. Subjects aged 18 to 65 presented with newly diagnosed hyperthyroidism of less than 2 months' duration. Exclusion criteria comprised uncontrolled infection, other autoimmune disease, pregnancy or lactation. Clinical symptoms, serum thyroxine and TRAb, thyroid ultrasound and orbital computed tomography together formed the diagnostic basis. There were TCR beta CDR3 regions amplified from RNA transcripts. Using the HTBI primer set, a first-round RT-PCR was run on the TCR CDR3. Via MiXCR, TCRdb re-called the multiplex PCR reads, giving one row per CDR3 protein. The sample yields approximately 510,000 distinct CDR3 sequences, about 20% seen once. At least ten counts were recorded for this clonotype. The CDR3 is 18 residues long. The V gene's germline CDR1 is SGHDN and CDR2 FVKESK. V lost 0 bases and J lost 3, with 20 bases in between.

Sequenced: blood. This chain links TRBV14 with TRBJ1-2; the D gene is possibly TRBD1 (5 bases). This TCR derives from a man aged 18-30 years with Graves' hyperthyroidism. This chain's CDR3 is CASSQDWRRGRAHYGYTF. For the CDR3, the DNA is TGTGCCAGCAGCCAAGATTGGCGGAGGGGAAGGGCCCACTATGGCTACACCTTC.